Listed here are 2 T cell receptor beta chains from one sample, sequenced in a study of blood T cells in healthy people across ages. A J-beta primer mix and a sample-barcoded 5' primer were used in a second PCR of roughly 7 to 12 cycles. TCRdb processed the 5' RACE reads anew with MiXCR; each CDR3 protein has one entry. The sample includes more than 500,000 distinct CDR3 sequences, about 28% seen only once; the top ten take 3% to 4.5%. The same data also contributed to another study, on T cells of mothers and their children.

Material: blood. Every receptor here comes from a boy aged 2 to 10 in good health.

This sequence joins TRBV7-9 and TRBJ2-5, with 7 bases aligning to TRBD1. This CDR3 comprises 15 residues. V dropped 4 bases and J dropped 2; count of bases not matched to a gene: 7. Germline CDR1 SEHNR, CDR2 FQNEAQ (reference sequence). CDR3 DNA sequence: TGTGCCAGCAGCTCCCTTCCGACAGGGCAAGAGACCCAGTACTTC. The encoded protein is CASSSLPTGQETQYF. The whole variable domain, remainder taken from reference TRBV7-9 and TRBJ2-5, is DTGVSQNPRHKITKRGQNVTFRCDPISEHNRLYWYRQTLGQGPEFLTYFQNEAQLEKSRLLSDRFSAERPKGSFSTLEIQRTEQGDSAMYLCASSSLPTGQETQYFGPGTRLLVL.

This chain uses TRBV4-3 with TRBJ1-1, with D maybe TRBD1 (6 bases). This CDR3 contains 16 residues. V dropped 4 bases and J dropped 3 bases, with 18 bases sitting between them. Germline assignment: CDR1 LGHNA and CDR2 YSLEER. CDR3 amino acids: CASSRSGGLGYTEAFF. The CDR3 DNA is TGCGCCAGCAGCCGAAGTGGGGGCTTGGGGTACACTGAAGCTTTCTTT.